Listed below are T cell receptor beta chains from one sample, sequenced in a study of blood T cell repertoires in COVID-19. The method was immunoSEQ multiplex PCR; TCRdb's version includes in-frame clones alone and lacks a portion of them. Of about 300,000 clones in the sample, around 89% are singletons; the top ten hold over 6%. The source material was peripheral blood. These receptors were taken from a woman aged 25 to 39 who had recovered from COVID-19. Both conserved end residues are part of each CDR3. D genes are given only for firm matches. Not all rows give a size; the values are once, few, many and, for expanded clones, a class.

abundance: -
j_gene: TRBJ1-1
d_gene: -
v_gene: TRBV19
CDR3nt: TGTGCCAGTAAGTTCGGGGGGCTGAACACTGAAGCTTTCTTT
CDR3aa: CASKFGGLNTEAFF

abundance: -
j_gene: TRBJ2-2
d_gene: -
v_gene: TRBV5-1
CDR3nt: TGCGCCAGCAGCTTTGGACCGGCGGGTACCGGGGAGCTGTTTTTT
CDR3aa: CASSFGPAGTGELFF

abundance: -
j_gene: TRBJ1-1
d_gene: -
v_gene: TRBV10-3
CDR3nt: TGTGCCATCAGTGTCCAGGGGAACACTGAAGCTTTCTTT
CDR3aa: CAISVQGNTEAFF

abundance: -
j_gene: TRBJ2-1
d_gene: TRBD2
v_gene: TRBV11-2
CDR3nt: TGTGCCAGCAGCGAAGGGACTAGCGGGACGGGTGAGCAGTTCTTC
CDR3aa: CASSEGTSGTGEQFF

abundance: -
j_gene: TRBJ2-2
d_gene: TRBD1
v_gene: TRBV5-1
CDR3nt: TGCGCCAGCAGCTTGGTGGCAGGGGGCAACACCGGGGAGCTGTTTTTT
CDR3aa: CASSLVAGGNTGELFF

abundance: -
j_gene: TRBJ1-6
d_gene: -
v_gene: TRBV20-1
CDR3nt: TGCAGTGCTAGTTTCAGCGGGCCTAATTCACCCCTCCACTTT
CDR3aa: CSASFSGPNSPLHF

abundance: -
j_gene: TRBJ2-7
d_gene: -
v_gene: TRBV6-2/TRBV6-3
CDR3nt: TGTGCCAGCAGTTACGCGGACTATTACGAGCAGTACTTC
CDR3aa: CASSYADYYEQYF

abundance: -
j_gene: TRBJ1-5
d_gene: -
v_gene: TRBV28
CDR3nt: TGTGCCAGCAATCGGGGGGGCAATCAGCCCCAGCATTTT
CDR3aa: CASNRGGNQPQHF

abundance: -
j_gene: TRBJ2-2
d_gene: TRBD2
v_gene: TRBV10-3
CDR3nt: TGTGCCATCAGTCAACTAGCGGGGGTAACCGGGGAGCTGTTTTTT
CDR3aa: CAISQLAGVTGELFF

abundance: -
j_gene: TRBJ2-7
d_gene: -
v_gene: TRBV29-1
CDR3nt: TGCAGCGTGGGTCGGGCGGGGACGCGAGACGAGCAGTACTTC
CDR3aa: CSVGRAGTRDEQYF

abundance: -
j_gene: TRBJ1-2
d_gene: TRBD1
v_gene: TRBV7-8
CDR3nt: TGTGCCAGCAGCTTAACCGACAGGGGCTTTAATGGCTACACCTTC
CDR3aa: CASSLTDRGFNGYTF

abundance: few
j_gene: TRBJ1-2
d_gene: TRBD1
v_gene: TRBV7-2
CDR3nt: TGTGCCAGCAGCTCGGACAGGCGGAATGGCTACACCTTC
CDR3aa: CASSSDRRNGYTF

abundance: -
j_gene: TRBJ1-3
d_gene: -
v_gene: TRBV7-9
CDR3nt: TGTGCCAGCAGCTCCCCCAGGTCTCAGGACACCATATATTTT
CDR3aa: CASSSPRSQDTIYF

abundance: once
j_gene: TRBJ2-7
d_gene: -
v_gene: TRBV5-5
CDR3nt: TGTGCCAGCAGCAGGGGGACACCCGGATCCTACGAGCAGTACTTC
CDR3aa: CASSRGTPGSYEQYF

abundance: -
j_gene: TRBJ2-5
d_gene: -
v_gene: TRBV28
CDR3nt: TGTGCCAGCAGTTTCTCCGGGAATCGGGAGACCCAGTACTTC
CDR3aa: CASSFSGNRETQYF

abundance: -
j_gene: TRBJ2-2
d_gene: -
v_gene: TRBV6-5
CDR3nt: TGTGCCAGCCGCTTACAGGTTCCCGGGGAGCTGTTTTTT
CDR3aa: CASRLQVPGELFF

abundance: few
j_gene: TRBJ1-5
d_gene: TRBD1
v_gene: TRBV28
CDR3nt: TGTGCCAGCAGTTTATTTCGACAGGGCAGTCAGCCCCAGCATTTT
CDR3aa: CASSLFRQGSQPQHF

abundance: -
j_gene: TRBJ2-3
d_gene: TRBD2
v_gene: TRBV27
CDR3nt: TGTGCCAGCAGTGTGACTAGCGCATACACAGATACGCAGTATTTT
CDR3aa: CASSVTSAYTDTQYF

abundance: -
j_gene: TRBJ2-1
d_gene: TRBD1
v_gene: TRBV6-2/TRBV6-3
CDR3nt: TGTGCCAGCAGCACGCTCCGGGACAGGGTTATTGAGCAGTTCTTC
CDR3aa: CASSTLRDRVIEQFF

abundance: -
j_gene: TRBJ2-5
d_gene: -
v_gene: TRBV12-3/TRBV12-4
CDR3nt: TGTGCCAGCAGTTATGGGCGAGAGACCCAGTACTTC
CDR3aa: CASSYGRETQYF

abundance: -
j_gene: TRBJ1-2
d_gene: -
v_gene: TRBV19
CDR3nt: TGTGCCAGTAGTTCGGCAGGGAAAAGCTATGGCTACACCTTC
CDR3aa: CASSSAGKSYGYTF

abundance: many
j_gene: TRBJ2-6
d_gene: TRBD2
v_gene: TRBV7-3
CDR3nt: TGTGCCAGCAGCTATCTAGCGGGGGCTGGGGCCAACGTCCTGACTTTC
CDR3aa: CASSYLAGAGANVLTF

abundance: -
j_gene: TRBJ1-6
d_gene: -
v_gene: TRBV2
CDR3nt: TGTGCCAGCAGTGAAGTGCAGTCACCCCTCCACTTT
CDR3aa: CASSEVQSPLHF

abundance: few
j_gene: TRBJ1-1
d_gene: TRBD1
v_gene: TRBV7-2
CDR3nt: TGTGCCAGCAGCTTAGAGGCAGGGGGGAACACTGAAGCTTTCTTT
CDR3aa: CASSLEAGGNTEAFF

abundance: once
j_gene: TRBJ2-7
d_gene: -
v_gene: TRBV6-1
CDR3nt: TGTGCCAGCAGTGAGTCGGTTTACGAGCAGTACTTC
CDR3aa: CASSESVYEQYF

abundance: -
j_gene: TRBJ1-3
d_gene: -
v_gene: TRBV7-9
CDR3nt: TGTGCCAGCAGCGCACAGGGCCACGGAAACACCATATATTTT
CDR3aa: CASSAQGHGNTIYF

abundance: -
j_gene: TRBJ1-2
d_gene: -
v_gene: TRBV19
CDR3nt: TGTGCCAGTAGTATTAAACAGGCTGGAACGTTCTATGGCTACACCTTC
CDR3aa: CASSIKQAGTFYGYTF

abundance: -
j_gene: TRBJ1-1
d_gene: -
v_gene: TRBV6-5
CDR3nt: TGTGCCAGCAGTTTGACAGGGAACACTGAAGCTTTCTTT
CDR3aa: CASSLTGNTEAFF

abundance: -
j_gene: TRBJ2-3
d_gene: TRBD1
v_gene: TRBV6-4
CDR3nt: TGTGCCAGCAGTCCCGGGACAGGAGGAGGGGCAGATACGCAGTATTTT
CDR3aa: CASSPGTGGGADTQYF